A single sample is the source of the 5 T cell receptor beta chains below, sequenced in a study of post-analysis software for immune sequencing data. Study results and limitations: Five TRBV segments, including TRBV5-6, TRBV5-1 and TRBV20-1, were more frequent in patients than controls.

The antigens of these receptors remain unknown. Prepared TCR beta cDNA libraries contained unique molecular identifiers. Each CDR3 protein is one row after TCRdb ran MiXCR on the PCR reads. The repertoire holds fewer than 850,000 distinct CDR3 sequences, with about 45% as singletons. Sequencing was carried out using blood. The receptor set was obtained from a girl aged 10 to 17 with multiple sclerosis.

This clonotype has just a few counts. V is TRBV5-1 and J is TRBJ1-1, with D unresolved. The CDR3 has 15 amino acids. V lost 0 bases, J lost 0 bases, and 9 bases lay in between. CDR1 is SGHRS and CDR2 is YFSETQ in the germline V gene. The CDR3: CASSLEGSLNTEAFF. DNA for the CDR3: TGCGCCAGCAGCTTGGAGGGCAGCCTGAACACTGAAGCTTTCTTT.

The chain is built from TRBV12-3 or TRBV12-4 and TRBJ1-6; D unresolved. The V gene lost 4 bases and the J gene lost 4 bases, with 8 bases spanning the gap. This CDR3 region has 14 residues. In DNA form, the CDR3 reads TGTGCCAGCAGTTGGGCGGTGTATAATTCACCCCTCCACTTT. Its protein is CASSWAVYNSPLHF.

This clonotype was seen only a few times. A read error may be the cause here, since a much bigger clone is one base away. The J gene is TRBJ2-1, the V gene TRBV29-1; tentative D call: TRBD2 (6 bases). This CDR3 comprises 13 residues. Germline-derived CDR1 and CDR2 are SQVTM and ANQGSEA. In DNA form, the CDR3 reads TGCAGCGTAAGGGGACTCTCCTACAATGATCAGTTCTTC. Protein product: CSVRGLSYNDQFF.

CDR3 region: CASSGIAGGGEQFF. The CDR3 bases are TGTGCCAGCAGTGGAATAGCGGGAGGAGGTGAGCAGTTCTTC. This chain joins TRBV25-1 and TRBJ2-1, with 10 bases fitting TRBD2. The V gene end was trimmed by 4 bases and the J gene end by 9 bases; junction bases not matched to a gene: 6. CDR3 length: 14 residues. In germline, CDR1 is MGHDK, CDR2 SYGVNS.

This chain joins TRBV27 and TRBJ2-3; no reliable D call. The CDR3 runs 16 residues. The germline V and J ends were trimmed by 1 base and 0 bases, with 11 bases remaining between them. CDR1 is MNHEY and CDR2 is SMNVEV in the germline V gene (reference sequence). CDR3 DNA sequence: TGTGCCAGCAGTTTATTTGCGGACCCTAGCACAGATACGCAGTATTTT. Its protein product is CASSLFADPSTDTQYF.